The 25 T cell receptor beta chains listed next were all sequenced from one sample in a study of CD8+ T cells in alopecia areata. RNA, once extracted, was reverse transcribed into cDNA for use as the sequencing template. Data came from immunoSEQ multiplex PCR; TCRdb stores just in-frame clones and leaves some out. The table shows some 110,000 clones, with 58% occurring only once. Treatment meaning: oral pan-JAK inhibitor, 5-10 mg twice daily. The sample was CD8+ T cells sorted from blood, taken at week 4, from a patient treated with tofacitinib. These receptor sequences come from a human donor with alopecia areata.

The chain links TRBV15 to TRBJ2-1; TRBD2 is a possible D gene (6 bases). Trimming shortened V by 3 bases and J by 8 bases, and 20 bases separated the two germline ends. This CDR3 has 16 residues. CDR1 and CDR2 (germline): LNHNV, YYDKDF (reference sequence). The CDR3 DNA reads as TGTGCCACCAGCAGCCCAACTAGCTCCTTAGGGGATGAGCAGTTCTTC. It translates to CATSSPTSSLGDEQFF.

This sequence joins TRBV11-2 and TRBJ1-4, with a possible D match to TRBD1 (6 bases). Per the germline V gene, CDR1 is SGHAT and CDR2 is FQNNGV. The CDR3 runs 15 residues. Trimming removed 4 bases at V and 8 bases at J, with 17 bases between. The CDR3 is CASSYLGNRDEKLFF. CDR3 nucleotides: TGTGCCAGCAGCTACCTCGGAAACAGGGACGAAAAACTGTTTTTT. Filled out from reference TRBV11-2 and TRBJ1-4, the complete variable domain reads EAGVAQSPRYKIIEKRQSVAFWCNPISGHATLYWYQQILGQGPKLLIQFQNNGVVDDSQLPKDRFSAERLKGVDSTLKIQPAKLEDSAVYLCASSYLGNRDEKLFFGSGTQLSVL.

This clone was detected ten times or more. The CDR3 reads CASSLTSGGADTQYF. The DNA for the CDR3 is TGTGCCAGCAGCTTAACTAGCGGGGGGGCAGATACGCAGTATTTT. The chain is built from TRBV7-3 and TRBJ2-3; 11 bases are a match to TRBD2. The J segment lost 4 bases and the V segment lost 0 bases, leaving 0 bases of the junction unmatched. Germline CDR1 reads SGHTA; CDR2 reads FQGTGA. The CDR3 totals 15 residues.

This chain uses TRBV28 with TRBJ1-2; D ambiguous. The CDR3 runs to 14 residues. V was cut by 5 bases and J by 5 bases, with 15 bases left in between. Germline lookup yields CDR1 MDHEN and CDR2 SYDVKM. The CDR3 protein is CASSAAGEGYGYTF. In nucleotides, the CDR3 is TGTGCCAGCAGTGCGGCGGGAGAAGGGTATGGCTACACCTTC.

The rearrangement joins TRBV13 to TRBJ2-5; TRBD1 might be the D (6 bases). This CDR3 contains 14 residues. V lost 4 bases and J 4 bases, leaving 13 bases between the germline ends. CDR1 and CDR2 (germline): PRHDT, FYEKMQ (reference sequence). CDR3 in amino acids: CASSSDSIRETQYF. CDR3 sequence (DNA): TGTGCCAGCAGCTCGGACAGTATCCGAGAGACCCAGTACTTC.

The rearrangement links TRBV30 to TRBJ2-7; D remains unclear. CDR1 is GTSNPN, CDR2 SVGIG, per germline (reference sequence). V was cut by 1 base and J by 0 bases, with 4 bases left in between. The CDR3 spans 12 residues. The CDR3 here is CAWSAPSYEQYF. The DNA for the CDR3 is TGTGCCTGGAGTGCCCCCTCCTACGAGCAGTACTTC.

This chain joins TRBV28 and TRBJ1-5; TRBD1 matches 8 bases. CDR3 size: 16 residues. Germline CDR1 and CDR2: MDHEN and SYDVKM. Trimming took 6 bases from V and 0 from J; bases not matched to a gene: 7. CDR3 sequence reads: CASRAGQANSNQPQHF. The DNA for the CDR3 is TGTGCCAGCAGGGCGGGACAGGCTAATAGCAATCAGCCCCAGCATTTT.

The V call is TRBV27, the J call TRBJ2-7; possibly TRBD1 for D (5 bases). V lost 0 bases and J lost 5, with 11 bases in between. CDR3 length: 14 amino acids. The germline V gene has CDR1 MNHEY and CDR2 SMNVEV (reference sequence). The CDR3 nucleotides are TGTGCCAGCAGTTTATCACCAGGGCTACACGAGCAGTACTTC. Translating gives CASSLSPGLHEQYF.

The rearrangement links TRBV30 to TRBJ2-7; the D gene could be TRBD1 or TRBD2 (5 bases each). The CDR3 length is 13 residues. Germline values: CDR1 GTSNPN, CDR2 SVGIG (reference sequence). V lost 2 bases and J lost 3, with 11 bases in between. CDR3 nucleotide sequence: TGTGCCTGGAGTCAGGATGGGGGCTACGAGCAGTACTTC. This encodes CAWSQDGGYEQYF.

The chain uses TRBV7-2 and TRBJ2-1, with unresolved D. With 0 bases removed from V and 0 bases from J, the gap between germline ends came to 9 bases. CDR1 is SGHTA and CDR2 is FQGNSA in the germline V gene. This CDR3 comprises 16 residues. This CDR3 reads CASSLAPHSSYNEQFF. For the CDR3, the DNA is TGTGCCAGCAGCTTAGCTCCCCACAGCTCCTACAATGAGCAGTTCTTC.

This clone was observed a handful of times. V and J are TRBV30 and TRBJ1-2, with D possibly matching TRBD1 (6 bases). Between the trimmed V and J ends, which lost 2 bases and 3 bases, there was a span of 16 bases. The CDR3 has 15 residues. CDR1 is GTSNPN, CDR2 SVGIG, per germline (reference sequence). For the CDR3, the DNA is TGTGCCTGGAGTCCTGGAACGGGGGCTTACTATGGCTACACCTTC. Its translation: CAWSPGTGAYYGYTF. Variable domain in full (rest from reference TRBV30 and TRBJ1-2): SQTIHQWPATLVQPVGSPLSLECTVEGTSNPNLYWYRQAAGRGLQLLFYSVGIGQISSEVPQNLSASRPQDRQFILSSKKLLLSDSGFYLCAWSPGTGAYYGYTFGSGTRLTVV.

The chain uses TRBV30 and TRBJ2-2; D ambiguous. V was cut by 6 bases and J by 6 bases, with 11 bases left in between. CDR1 GTSNPN and CDR2 SVGIG come from the germline V gene (reference sequence). There are 12 residues in the CDR3. The CDR3 is CACPRSPGELFF. The CDR3 bases are TGTGCCTGCCCGAGGAGCCCCGGGGAGCTGTTTTTT.

This sequence joins TRBV7-9 and TRBJ2-7; TRBD2 agrees at 7 bases. The trim removed 1 base at V and 7 bases at J, leaving 7 bases unmatched. This CDR3 is 14 amino acids long. Germline V gives CDR1 SEHNR, CDR2 FQNEAQ (reference sequence). CDR3 DNA: TGTGCCAGCAGCTTAGTCGGGGGGACGGAGGAGCAGTACTTC. Translated, it gives CASSLVGGTEEQYF.

V and J are TRBV27 and TRBJ2-5; perhaps TRBD1 as D (6 bases). Trimming removed 5 bases from V and 2 bases from J, with 15 bases in between. Per the germline V gene, CDR1 is MNHEY and CDR2 is SMNVEV (reference sequence). The CDR3 runs to 15 residues. The CDR3 nucleotides read TGTGCCAGCAGTCCCGGGTGGGGGCTACAAGAGACCCAGTACTTC. It yields the protein CASSPGWGLQETQYF.

The V and J genes are TRBV18 and TRBJ2-5, with TRBD1 matching over 8 bases. CDR1 and CDR2 (germline): KGHSH, LQKENI. The CDR3 is made up of 15 amino acids. J gave up 1 base and V 5 bases, and 6 bases lay outside the gene matches. The CDR3 DNA sequence: TGTGCCAGCTCATCCTTGGACAGGGTCCAAGAGACCCAGTACTTC. It specifies CASSSLDRVQETQYF.

The chain links TRBV6-1 to TRBJ1-2; 7 bases match TRBD1. The CDR3 covers 13 residues. The V and J ends lost 7 bases and 6 bases, in that order; junction bases with no gene match: 8. The germline V gene has CDR1 MNHNS and CDR2 SASEGT. CDR3 nucleotides: TGTGCCAGCACTGTGACAGGGACGGATGGCTACACCTTC. Amino acid sequence: CASTVTGTDGYTF.

The chain carries TRBV27 and TRBJ1-6; 8 bases map to TRBD1. This CDR3 region has 13 residues. CDR1 MNHEY and CDR2 SMNVEV come from the germline V gene (reference sequence). The junction had 3 bases not matched to a gene; V was cut back by 7 bases and J by 7 bases. In DNA, the CDR3 is TGTGCCAGCAACAGGGGGAACAATTCACCCCTCCACTTT. This sequence encodes CASNRGNNSPLHF.

This chain's CDR3 is CATRPGGYEQYF. CDR3 nucleotides: TGTGCCACCCGGCCGGGGGGGTACGAGCAGTACTTC. The genes are TRBV6-5 and TRBJ2-7; 8 nucleotides line up with TRBD2. This CDR3 spans 12 amino acids. Per germline, CDR1 MNHEY and CDR2 SVGAGI. The ends lost 10 bases at V and 4 bases at J; junction bases unmatched: 6.

This sequence joins TRBV29-1 and TRBJ1-6; D is undetermined. In germline, CDR1 is SQVTM, CDR2 ANQGSEA. V gave up 7 bases and J gave up 7 bases, with 17 bases separating them. CDR3 length: 14 amino acids. This CDR3 is CSDRPPGANSPLHF. The DNA for the CDR3 is TGCAGCGACCGCCCCCCAGGTGCCAATTCACCCCTCCACTTT.

This chain connects TRBV29-1 to TRBJ2-3; tentative D call: TRBD1 (6 bases). CDR3 size: 16 residues. CDR1 is SQVTM, CDR2 ANQGSEA, per germline. Trimming cost V 0 bases and J 3 bases, with 16 bases left between them. In DNA, the CDR3 is TGCAGCGTTGAAGAGGGCTGGGCAGGGGTGACAGATACGCAGTATTTT. Translated, it gives CSVEEGWAGVTDTQYF.

The chain uses TRBV7-2 and TRBJ1-6; TRBD1 is a possible D gene (5 bases). The germline CDR1 and CDR2 sequences are SGHTA and FQGNSA. V lost 0 bases, J lost 2 bases, and 5 bases lay in between. This CDR3 is built from 15 residues. In DNA form, the CDR3 reads TGTGCCAGCAGCTTAGCGGGACCCTATAATTCACCCCTCCACTTT. Its protein product is CASSLAGPYNSPLHF.

The chain employs TRBV5-6 and TRBJ2-7; D is unclear. Per germline, CDR1 SGHDT and CDR2 YYEEEE. CDR3 length: 13 amino acids. Trimming left V 1 base short and J 3 bases short, with 8 bases between. CDR3 in DNA: TGTGCCAGCAGCTTGACCAGATACTACGAGCAGTACTTC. This codes for CASSLTRYYEQYF.

This clone has a handful of counts. This sequence joins TRBV28 and TRBJ2-2, with unresolved D. CDR3 length: 14 amino acids. V lost 7 bases and J lost 0, with 9 bases in between. Per germline, CDR1 MDHEN and CDR2 SYDVKM. The CDR3 nucleotides are TGTGCCAGCACGACGTACACGAACACCGGGGAGCTGTTTTTT. It yields the protein CASTTYTNTGELFF.

The chain joins TRBV30 to TRBJ2-7; D is uncertain. There are 12 residues in the CDR3. Germline V gene sequence: CDR1 GTSNPN, CDR2 SVGIG (reference sequence). The ends were cut back, 1 base at V and 6 bases at J, with 10 bases in the middle. CDR3 nucleotide sequence: TGTGCCTGGAGTGGGGGAACCGTCGAGCAGTACTTC. Protein sequence: CAWSGGTVEQYF.

The chain uses TRBV29-1 and TRBJ1-1; D ambiguous. The V end lost 3 bases, the J end lost 11 bases, and 10 bases lay between the germline ends. Germline loops: CDR1 SQVTM, CDR2 ANQGSEA. The CDR3 runs 10 residues. The CDR3 nucleotides are TGCAGCGTTGAGGGATTGGGGGCTTTCTTT. This encodes CSVEGLGAFF.